This T cell receptor beta chain was identified during a study of PD-1 blockade in classical Hodgkin lymphoma. Study-wide background: Each patient was given nivolumab 3 mg/kg through a vein every 2 weeks.

V lost 4 bases to trimming and J lost 2 bases, with 21 bases between them. CDR3 length: 17 residues. Germline assignment: CDR1 SEHNR and CDR2 FQNEAQ (reference sequence). As to this clone: As yet, its antigen is unknown.

Each patient relapsed following autologous stem cell transplantation, and prior brentuximab vedotin exposure differed. Classification of best responses gave complete response, partial response or progressive disease. General study points: Reasons behind the repertoire differences stay unclear, perhaps disease activity or earlier therapy. Patients newly diagnosed and complete responders had comparable baseline diversity.

Profiled with immunoSEQ multiplex PCR; TCRdb holds only in-frame clones, not every one. The sample yields some 65,000 clones, 71% seen once. The sequence was obtained from a human donor with classical Hodgkin lymphoma. The rearrangement joins TRBV7-9 to TRBJ2-7; a weak D match, TRBD1 (8 bases). The specimen was peripheral blood mononuclear cells (PBMCs), collected before the second cycle of nivolumab. This CDR3 is CASSSTGGRGGAYEQYF. The CDR3 DNA follows: TGTGCCAGCAGCTCTACAGGGGGACGCGGGGGAGCCTACGAGCAGTACTTC.